Below, 15 T cell receptor beta chains from the same sample are listed, as sequenced in a study of cytomegalovirus exposure and HLA in healthy donors. Primers included in the PCR were 60 Vbeta and 13 Jbeta primers. Using immunoSEQ multiplex PCR, the repertoire was profiled, and TCRdb retains in-frame clones only, with some absent. The profile covers 150,000 to 200,000 clones, with over 80% appearing a single time and approximately 2.1% taken by the ten largest. The sequencing sample was made of PBMCs. These receptors all stem from a male donor in good health and CMV-seronegative.

The gene calls are TRBV4-2 and TRBJ2-1, with 8 nucleotides matching TRBD2. CDR1 is LGHNA, CDR2 YNFKEQ, per germline. V lost 1 base and J lost 4; bases outside the gene matches: 3. This CDR3 contains 15 residues. The CDR3 DNA reads TGTGCCAGCAGCCAAGGCGGGGGGAGTTACAATGAGCAGTTCTTC. Amino acids: CASSQGGGSYNEQFF.

The rearrangement uses TRBV5-4 and TRBJ2-5, with TRBD1 matching 9 bases. The CDR3 length is 15 residues. Germline V gene sequence: CDR1 SGHNT, CDR2 YYREEE (reference sequence). The junction had 5 bases not matched to a gene; V was cut back by 4 bases and J by 1 base. The CDR3 reads CASSRTGAFQETQYF. Here the CDR3 DNA reads TGTGCCAGCAGCCGGACAGGGGCTTTCCAAGAGACCCAGTACTTC.

CDR3 amino acids: CASSQGQVGYGYTF. DNA of the CDR3: TGCGCCAGCAGCCAAGGACAGGTTGGCTATGGCTACACCTTC. The chain employs TRBV4-1 and TRBJ1-2, with D possibly TRBD1 on 6 matching bases. V lost 1 base to trimming and J lost 4 bases, with 10 bases between them. Germline-derived CDR1 and CDR2 are MGHRA and YSYEKL. The CDR3 runs to 14 residues.

V gene TRBV2 combines with J gene TRBJ1-5; 11 bases map to TRBD1. CDR1 and CDR2 (germline): SNHLY, FYNNEI. The CDR3 sequence is 13 residues long. V was clipped by 8 bases and J by 7 bases; unmatched bases: 4. CDR3 coding DNA: TGTGCCAGCGGGACAGGGGGACGGCAGCCCCAGCATTTT. Translating gives CASGTGGRQPQHF.

V gene TRBV9 combines with J gene TRBJ2-7; 7 bases are shared with TRBD2. Germline V gene lookup returns CDR1 SGDLS and CDR2 YYNGEE. With 4 bases clipped from V and 2 bases from J, the junction kept 9 bases outside the gene matches. The CDR3 totals 15 residues. The chain's CDR3 is CASSFQAGVPYEQYF. The CDR3 DNA reads TGTGCCAGCAGCTTTCAGGCGGGGGTTCCCTACGAGCAGTACTTC.

In this sample, this clone turned up a few times. The gene calls are TRBV5-4 and TRBJ2-1, with D perhaps matching TRBD2 (6 bases). V lost 3 bases, J lost 7 bases, and 14 bases lay in between. The CDR3 has 14 residues. Per germline, CDR1 SGHNT and CDR2 YYREEE (reference sequence). The CDR3 DNA reads as TGTGCCAGCAGCTGGGGGACTTCGAGGAATGAGCAGTTCTTC. Protein product: CASSWGTSRNEQFF.

The chain links TRBV9 to TRBJ1-6; TRBD1 might be the D (5 bases). CDR3 length: 16 residues. Germline CDR1 and CDR2: SGDLS and YYNGEE. Trimming stripped 4 bases from V and 9 bases from J, with 20 bases between. CDR3 DNA sequence: TGTGCCAGCAGCCCCCGTTCGGCAGGGAGGAGTTCACCCCTCCACTTT. Protein sequence: CASSPRSAGRSSPLHF.

This clone has just one count. The chain couples TRBV2 to TRBJ1-4, with 9 bases identical to TRBD1. The CDR3 has 15 residues. CDR1 SNHLY and CDR2 FYNNEI come from the germline V gene. The ends lost 5 bases at V and 7 bases at J; junction bases unmatched: 8. CDR3 bases: TGTGCCAGCAGTCAAACGGACAGGGGAGGTGAAAAACTGTTTTTT. Protein product: CASSQTDRGGEKLFF.

The rearrangement uses TRBV6-5 and TRBJ2-7; no clear D gene. The germline CDR1 and CDR2 sequences are MNHEY and SVGAGI. CDR3 length: 12 amino acids. The V end was cut by 6 bases, the J end by 0 bases, with 6 bases between. This chain's CDR3 is CASRQSSYEQYF. CDR3 nucleotides: TGTGCCAGCAGACAGAGCTCCTACGAGCAGTACTTC.

This chain joins TRBV10-3 and TRBJ1-6; tentative D call: TRBD1 (5 bases). From germline, CDR1 is ENHRY and CDR2 SYGVKD. This CDR3 region has 15 residues. V was trimmed by 3 bases and J by 4 bases, leaving 10 bases between them. The CDR3 DNA follows: TGTGCCATCAGTGATATCCAGGGATATAATTCACCCCTCCACTTT. Its translation: CAISDIQGYNSPLHF.

This sequence joins TRBV4-1 and TRBJ1-2; TRBD1 is a possible D gene (6 bases). Deletions cut 3 bases from V and 4 bases from J, with 18 bases between. The germline V gene encodes CDR1 MGHRA and CDR2 YSYEKL. This CDR3 is 16 amino acids long. The CDR3 nucleotides are TGCGCCAGCAGCCAGGCCTGGGGGGGGCCCTTCTATGGCTACACCTTC. Amino acid sequence: CASSQAWGGPFYGYTF.

The CDR3 coding sequence is TGTGCCAGCACCCCGACAGGGGCGGGCGAGCAGTACTTC. Its protein product is CASTPTGAGEQYF. The chain combines TRBV6-6 with TRBJ2-7; 8 positions match TRBD1. Germline lookup yields CDR1 MNHNY and CDR2 SVGAGI (reference sequence). CDR3 size: 13 residues. Trimming at V came to 7 bases and at J to 6 bases, leaving 8 bases not matched to a gene.

The rearrangement links TRBV5-1 to TRBJ1-1, with 7 positions matching TRBD1. The germline V gene encodes CDR1 SGHRS and CDR2 YFSETQ. The CDR3 has 15 amino acids. Trimming at V came to 4 bases and at J to 6 bases, leaving 12 bases not matched to a gene. The CDR3 protein is CASSEVPGQLSEAFF. For the CDR3, the DNA is TGCGCCAGCAGCGAGGTCCCGGGACAGTTATCTGAAGCTTTCTTT.

Only a few counts were recorded for this clone. The V call is TRBV4-1, the J call TRBJ2-3; TRBD2 agrees at 11 bases. V was pared by 0 bases and J by 9 bases, with 8 bases of the junction left unmatched. Germline V CDR1 and CDR2: MGHRA, YSYEKL. CDR3 size: 16 residues. The CDR3 DNA is TGCGCCAGCAGCCAAGAGTCCACTAGCGGGGGACGAACGCAGTATTTT. Amino acid sequence: CASSQESTSGGRTQYF.

This rearrangement joins TRBV10-1 to TRBJ2-3; D possibly corresponds to TRBD2 (5 bases). With 3 bases removed from V and 2 bases from J, the gap between germline ends came to 15 bases. Germline assignment: CDR1 WNHNN and CDR2 SYGVQD (reference sequence). This CDR3 has 16 residues. CDR3 bases: TGCGCCAGCAGTGACGAGTCGGGGTCTCTCACAGATACGCAGTATTTT. Encoded protein: CASSDESGSLTDTQYF.